This T cell receptor (beta chain) was obtained from a study of cytomegalovirus exposure and HLA in healthy donors. PCR involved 60 Vbeta and 13 Jbeta primers. Using immunoSEQ multiplex PCR, the repertoire was profiled, and TCRdb retains in-frame clones only, with some absent. Seen here are about 140,000 clones, roughly 85% observed once, and the top ten hold roughly 6.8%. Study findings and constraints: In an earlier analysis, productive rearrangement rates for most beta V segments clustered near 87% or 30%.

As for this clone: Its antigen is undetermined.

Trimming removed 5 bases from V and 8 bases from J; junction bases left unmatched: 13. Germline CDR1 MNHEY, CDR2 SVGAGI. This CDR3 has 15 amino acids. The TCR originated in a man aged 35 to 55 in good health and CMV-seropositive. The J gene is TRBJ1-2, the V gene TRBV6-5; 8 bases are shared with TRBD1. Sample: PBMCs. As DNA, the CDR3 is TGTGCCAGCAGTACCCCTGGCAGGGGGCGAGAGGGCTACACCTTC. It yields the protein CASSTPGRGREGYTF.